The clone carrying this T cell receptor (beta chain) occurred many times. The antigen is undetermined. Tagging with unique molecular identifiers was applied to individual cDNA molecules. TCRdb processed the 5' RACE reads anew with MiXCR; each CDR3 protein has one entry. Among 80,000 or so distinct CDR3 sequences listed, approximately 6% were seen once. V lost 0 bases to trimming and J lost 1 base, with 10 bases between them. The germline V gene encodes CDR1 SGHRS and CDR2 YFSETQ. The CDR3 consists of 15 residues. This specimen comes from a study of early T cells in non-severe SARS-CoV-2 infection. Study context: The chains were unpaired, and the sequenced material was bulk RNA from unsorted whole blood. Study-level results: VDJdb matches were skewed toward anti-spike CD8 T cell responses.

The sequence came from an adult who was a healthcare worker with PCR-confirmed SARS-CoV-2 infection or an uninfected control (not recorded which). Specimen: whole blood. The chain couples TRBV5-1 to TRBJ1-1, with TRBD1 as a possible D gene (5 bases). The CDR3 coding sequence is TGCGCCAGCAGCTTGGCTGGGGGTAAGAACACTGAAGCTTTCTTT. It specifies CASSLAGGKNTEAFF.